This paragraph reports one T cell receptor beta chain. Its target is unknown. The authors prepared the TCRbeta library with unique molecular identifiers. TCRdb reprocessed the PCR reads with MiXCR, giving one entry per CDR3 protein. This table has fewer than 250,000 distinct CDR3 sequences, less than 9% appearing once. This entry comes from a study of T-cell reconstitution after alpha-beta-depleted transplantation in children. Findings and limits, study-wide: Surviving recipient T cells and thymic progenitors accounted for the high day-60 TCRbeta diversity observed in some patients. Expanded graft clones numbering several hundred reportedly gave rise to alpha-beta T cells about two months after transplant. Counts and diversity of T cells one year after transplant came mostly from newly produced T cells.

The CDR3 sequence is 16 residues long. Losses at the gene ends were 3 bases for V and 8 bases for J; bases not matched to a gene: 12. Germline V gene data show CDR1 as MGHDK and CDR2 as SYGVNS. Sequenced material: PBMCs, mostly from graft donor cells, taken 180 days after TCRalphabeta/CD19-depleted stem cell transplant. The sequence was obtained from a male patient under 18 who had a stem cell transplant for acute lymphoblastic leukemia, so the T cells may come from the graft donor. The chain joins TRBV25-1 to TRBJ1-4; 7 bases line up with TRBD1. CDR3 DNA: TGTGCCAGCAGTGACATCCGGACAGGAGGGGGGGAAAAACTGTTTTTT. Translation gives CASSDIRTGGGEKLFF.